Each of the 28 T cell receptor beta chains below was sequenced from the same sample in a study of T cell responses to AZD1222 COVID-19 vaccine. TCRdb's copy holds only in-frame clones and misses some; the assay was immunoSEQ multiplex PCR. The sample contains under 95,000 clones, about 90% of which appear only once. Specimen: peripheral blood, collected 28 days after the second AZD1222 dose. The receptors come from an adult who received the AZD1222 COVID-19 vaccine.

The rearrangement joins TRBV7-2 to TRBJ2-5, with no clear D. V dropped 5 bases and J dropped 3 bases, with 10 bases sitting between them. CDR1 and CDR2 (germline): SGHTA, FQGNSA. There are 13 residues in the CDR3. The CDR3 DNA reads TGTGCCAGCAGCCCCCGATGGAAAGAGACCCAGTACTTC. Encoded protein: CASSPRWKETQYF.

The chain is built from TRBV28 and TRBJ1-5; TRBD1 matches at 8 bases. The J segment lost 5 bases and the V segment lost 3 bases, leaving 6 bases of the junction unmatched. Germline V gene lookup returns CDR1 MDHEN and CDR2 SYDVKM. The CDR3 has 15 amino acids. The CDR3 sequence: CASSLSGGLYQPQHF. CDR3 coding DNA: TGTGCCAGCAGTTTGTCAGGGGGCCTCTATCAGCCCCAGCATTTT.

This clone came up a few times. The chain recombines TRBV27 with TRBJ2-1, with a tentative D call TRBD2 (5 bases). The CDR3 length is 16 residues. The germline V gene has CDR1 MNHEY and CDR2 SMNVEV (reference sequence). Deletions cut 7 bases from V and 4 bases from J, with 20 bases between. As DNA, the CDR3 is TGTGCCAGCACCCCCCGCGGGTCCGGAGTTTACAATGAGCAGTTCTTC. Translated, it gives CASTPRGSGVYNEQFF.

The chain is built from TRBV13 and TRBJ1-4; 8 nucleotides line up with TRBD1. The CDR3 spans 16 residues. Germline V gene data show CDR1 as PRHDT and CDR2 as FYEKMQ (reference sequence). After removal of 5 bases from V and 3 bases from J, the junction contained 8 bases not matched to a gene. This CDR3 is CASSPDREGANEKLFF. In DNA form, the CDR3 reads TGTGCCAGCAGCCCGGACAGGGAAGGGGCTAATGAAAAACTGTTTTTT. Complete variable domain (other parts from reference TRBV13 and TRBJ1-4): AAGVIQSPRHLIKEKRETATLKCYPIPRHDTVYWYQQGPGQDPQFLISFYEKMQSDKGSIPDRFSAQQFSDYHSELNMSSLELGDSALYFCASSPDREGANEKLFFGSGTQLSVL.

This rearrangement joins TRBV7-3 to TRBJ2-5; possible D gene TRBD1, 5 bases. The CDR3 is 14 amino acids. Germline CDR1 and CDR2: SGHTA and FQGTGA. With 4 bases removed from V and 5 bases from J, the gap between germline ends came to 14 bases. The CDR3 nucleotides are TGTGCCAGCAGCTCGGGCAGGGCCGGGGAGACCCAGTACTTC. Encoded protein: CASSSGRAGETQYF.

The genes are TRBV5-4 and TRBJ1-1; the match to TRBD1 covers 7 bases. V dropped 7 bases and J dropped 0; count of bases not matched to a gene: 3. Germline V gives CDR1 SGHNT, CDR2 YYREEE (reference sequence). The CDR3 is made up of 13 amino acids. For the CDR3, the DNA is TGTGCCAGCGGTGGACAGGTGAACACTGAAGCTTTCTTT. It codes for CASGGQVNTEAFF.

The chain carries TRBV15 and TRBJ2-3, with D perhaps matching TRBD2 (6 bases). V was cut by 1 base and J by 6 bases, with 23 bases left in between. This CDR3 has 18 amino acids. Germline assignment: CDR1 LNHNV and CDR2 YYDKDF (reference sequence). The chain's CDR3 is CATSRGGSSAGSRDTQYF. CDR3 nucleotides: TGTGCCACCAGCAGAGGAGGGTCGAGCGCGGGGAGTAGGGATACGCAGTATTTT.

This clone has only one observation. This chain links TRBV7-8 with TRBJ1-3; perhaps TRBD1 as D (5 bases). Trimming shortened V by 2 bases and J by 0 bases, and 11 bases separated the two germline ends. The CDR3 runs 16 residues. Looked up from germline, CDR1 is SGHVS and CDR2 is FQNEAQ. The CDR3 region has the DNA TGTGCCAGCAGCTTAACACGGGGGAACTCTGGAAACACCATATATTTT. As protein: CASSLTRGNSGNTIYF.

This chain links TRBV5-5 with TRBJ1-4; no firm D call. In germline, CDR1 is SGHKS, CDR2 YYEKEE (reference sequence). There are 18 residues in the CDR3. V was clipped by 0 bases and J by 4 bases, with 19 bases between them. CDR3 coding DNA: TGTGCCAGCAGCTTGGATTTGCGGACCTTCGGGAGTAATGAAAAACTGTTTTTT. Translated, it gives CASSLDLRTFGSNEKLFF.

Points on this clone: Additional DNA sequences in this sample encode the identical CDR3. The genes are TRBV6-5 and TRBJ1-5; D uncertain. Germline V gene data show CDR1 as MNHEY and CDR2 as SVGAGI. CDR3 length: 12 residues. Trimming stripped 4 bases from V and 4 bases from J, with 5 bases between. The CDR3 reads CASSSRNQPQHF. CDR3 bases: TGTGCCAGCAGTTCTCGGAATCAGCCCCAGCATTTT.

This chain links TRBV29-1 with TRBJ1-5; weak D call: TRBD1 (5 bases). Germline CDR1 reads SQVTM; CDR2 reads ANQGSEA. V was shortened by 8 bases and J by 0 bases, with 17 bases between the two germline ends. The CDR3 extends over 15 amino acids. CDR3 DNA: TGCAGCACCCGGGACGGACCTTATAGCAATCAGCCCCAGCATTTT. It specifies CSTRDGPYSNQPQHF.

The genes are TRBV24-1 and TRBJ2-7, with D tentatively TRBD2 (7 bases). Deletions cut 4 bases from V and 0 bases from J, with 12 bases between. The CDR3 sequence is 15 residues long. Germline values: CDR1 KGHDR, CDR2 SFDVKD. The CDR3 DNA follows: TGTGCCACCAGTGAGGGGGGGCCAGGCTCCTACGAGCAGTACTTC. It yields the protein CATSEGGPGSYEQYF.

The chain employs TRBV6-4 and TRBJ2-1; maybe TRBD2 (7 bases). Germline assignment: CDR1 MRHNA and CDR2 SNTAGT. Trimming left V 6 bases short and J 9 bases short, with 18 bases between. The CDR3 extends over 14 amino acids. This CDR3 is CASRSGGAPSEQFF. The CDR3 DNA reads as TGTGCCAGCAGGAGTGGGGGGGCCCCCAGTGAGCAGTTCTTC.

The genes are TRBV2 and TRBJ1-6; D ambiguous. The V gene lost 5 bases and the J gene lost 9 bases, with 14 bases spanning the gap. CDR3 size: 14 residues. Germline lookup yields CDR1 SNHLY and CDR2 FYNNEI. CDR3 residues: CASSTGFNSSPLHF. DNA of the CDR3: TGTGCCAGCAGTACGGGGTTCAATTCTTCACCCCTCCACTTT.

The gene calls are TRBV2 and TRBJ2-1; D remains ambiguous. The CDR3 length is 13 residues. The V and J ends lost 5 bases and 7 bases respectively, with 12 bases between them. Germline CDR1 is SNHLY and CDR2 is FYNNEI. The CDR3 bases are TGTGCCAGCAGTTCGCAAGGGTGGAATGAGCAGTTCTTC. It encodes CASSSQGWNEQFF.

The chain couples TRBV24-1 to TRBJ2-7, with D perhaps matching TRBD2 (5 bases). The CDR3 spans 16 residues. V lost 1 base and J lost 3, with 15 bases in between. The germline gives CDR1 KGHDR, CDR2 SFDVKD. CDR3 nucleotide sequence: TGTGCCACCAGTGATTTAGTTTGGCTGGACTTCTACGAGCAGTACTTC. It codes for CATSDLVWLDFYEQYF.

This chain links TRBV25-1 with TRBJ1-1; perhaps TRBD1 as D (5 bases). CDR3 length equals 15 residues. From germline, CDR1 is MGHDK and CDR2 SYGVNS. Trimming left V 4 bases short and J 5 bases short, with 17 bases between. CDR3 sequence reads: CASSGGGTAATEAFF. DNA for the CDR3: TGTGCCAGCAGTGGGGGAGGGACGGCAGCGACTGAAGCTTTCTTT. The full variable domain, in which reference TRBV25-1 and TRBJ1-1 provide the parts outside the CDR3, is EADIYQTPRYLVIGTGKKITLECSQTMGHDKMYWYQQDPGMELHLIHYSYGVNSTEKGDLSSESTVSRIRTEHFPLTLESARPSHTSQYLCASSGGGTAATEAFFGQGTRLTVV.

The chain is built from TRBV7-3 and TRBJ2-3; maybe TRBD1 (5 bases). The V and J ends lost 4 bases and 3 bases respectively, with 8 bases between them. The CDR3 spans 13 residues. The germline V gene encodes CDR1 SGHTA and CDR2 FQGTGA. The chain's CDR3 is CASSSDRTDTQYF. DNA for the CDR3: TGTGCCAGCAGCTCAGACAGAACAGATACGCAGTATTTT.

This clone was seen just once. This sequence joins TRBV5-1 and TRBJ1-3; TRBD1 matches 9 bases. The V gene end was trimmed by 7 bases and the J gene end by 0 bases; junction bases not matched to a gene: 14. The CDR3 is 18 amino acids. The germline V gene has CDR1 SGHRS and CDR2 YFSETQ. The CDR3 loop is CASQKDGTGFHSGNTIYF. The CDR3 coding sequence is TGCGCCAGCCAGAAAGACGGGACAGGGTTCCACTCTGGAAACACCATATATTTT. Full variable domain (remainder filled in from reference TRBV5-1 and TRBJ1-3): KAGVTQTPRYLIKTRGQQVTLSCSPISGHRSVSWYQQTPGQGLQFLFEYFSETQRNKGNFPGRFSGRQFSNSRSEMNVSTLELGDSALYLCASQKDGTGFHSGNTIYFGEGSWLTVV.

The V and J genes are TRBV7-2 and TRBJ2-1, with D uncertain. Germline CDR1 and CDR2: SGHTA and FQGNSA. The length of the CDR3 is 11 residues. Trimming pared 1 base from V and 9 bases from J, leaving 4 bases between. The chain's CDR3 is CASSLGVEQFF. CDR3 coding DNA: TGTGCCAGCAGCTTAGGCGTTGAGCAGTTCTTC.

This clone occurred a few times. This chain connects TRBV7-9 to TRBJ2-7; 9 nucleotides align to TRBD2. The germline gives CDR1 SEHNR, CDR2 FQNEAQ (reference sequence). The CDR3 runs 15 residues. Germline trimming cut 4 bases from V and 0 bases from J; bases unmatched to any gene: 4. The CDR3 DNA reads TGTGCCAGCAGCTCAGCGGGGGGCTTCTCCTACGAGCAGTACTTC. As protein: CASSSAGGFSYEQYF.

The chain links TRBV7-9 to TRBJ1-6; D unresolved. Deletions cut 1 base from V and 7 bases from J, with 11 bases between. CDR3 size: 15 residues. The germline V gene has CDR1 SEHNR and CDR2 FQNEAQ (reference sequence). CDR3 nucleotide sequence: TGTGCCAGCAGCTTAGACGGCCTGTTCAATTCACCCCTCCACTTT. Translated: CASSLDGLFNSPLHF.

To note about this clone: Other DNA sequences within the sample encode an identical CDR3. This chain uses TRBV5-1 with TRBJ1-5; TRBD1 aligns across 7 bases. This CDR3 has 15 amino acids. Trimming at V came to 4 bases and at J to 1 base, leaving 5 bases not matched to a gene. Per germline, CDR1 SGHRS and CDR2 YFSETQ. CDR3 loop: CASSLAGGSNQPQHF. The CDR3 DNA sequence: TGCGCCAGCAGCCTCGCAGGGGGAAGCAATCAGCCCCAGCATTTT.

The chain uses TRBV4-1 and TRBJ2-5; 12 bases are shared with TRBD2. The CDR3 consists of 17 residues. The V segment lost 2 bases and the J segment 5 bases; nucleotides outside the gene matches: 9. The germline V gene has CDR1 MGHRA and CDR2 YSYEKL. This CDR3 reads CASSQPLAGGRRETQYF. Written as DNA, the CDR3 is TGCGCCAGCAGCCAACCCCTAGCGGGGGGGCGTCGGGAGACCCAGTACTTC.

The rearrangement links TRBV19 to TRBJ2-2, with TRBD1 matching 10 bases. The CDR3 is made up of 16 amino acids. Germline assignment: CDR1 LNHDA and CDR2 SQIVND (reference sequence). J was trimmed by 3 bases and V by 5 bases; bases with no gene match: 6. CDR3 sequence reads: CASSVGQGYDTGELFF. CDR3 bases: TGTGCCAGTAGTGTGGGACAGGGGTATGACACCGGGGAGCTGTTTTTT.

The chain has TRBV18 and TRBJ1-3; D is unresolved. The CDR3 length is 14 residues. Looked up from germline, CDR1 is KGHSH and CDR2 is LQKENI. The V gene lost 2 bases and the J gene lost 0 bases, with 5 bases spanning the gap. The CDR3 DNA reads TGTGCCAGCTCACCAGGGAACTCTGGAAACACCATATATTTT. Its protein is CASSPGNSGNTIYF.

The CDR3 DNA sequence: TGTGCCTGGAGTGTATCAGTGAACACTGAAGCTTTCTTT. Encoded protein: CAWSVSVNTEAFF. The rearrangement joins TRBV30 to TRBJ1-1, with no clear D. The germline gives CDR1 GTSNPN, CDR2 SVGIG (reference sequence). This CDR3 comprises 13 residues. Trimming took off 0 bases at V and 0 bases at J, with 5 bases between the two ends.

The chain carries TRBV6-5 and TRBJ2-1; a possible D gene is TRBD1 (6 bases). The CDR3 runs 12 residues. CDR1 and CDR2 from the germline V gene are MNHEY and SVGAGI. V was pared by 11 bases and J by 4 bases, with 12 bases between. Written as DNA, the CDR3 is TGTGCCGTTCGGGACATGTACAATGAGCAGTTCTTC. Residues: CAVRDMYNEQFF.